Each of the 10 T cell receptor beta chains below was sequenced from the same sample in a study of T cell responses to AZD1222 COVID-19 vaccine. Assay used: immunoSEQ multiplex PCR; TCRdb lists only in-frame clones, some missing. The data hold fewer than 65,000 clones, with roughly 90% observed a single time. The sample here was peripheral blood, taken 28 days after the second AZD1222 dose. Receptors originate from an adult who received the AZD1222 COVID-19 vaccine.

The chain couples TRBV6-5 to TRBJ1-3; D unresolved. This CDR3 has 12 amino acids. V gave up 10 bases and J gave up 1 base, with 8 bases separating them. CDR1 and CDR2 from the germline V gene are MNHEY and SVGAGI. This CDR3 is CATLGSGNTIYF. In DNA form, the CDR3 reads TGTGCCACGCTGGGATCTGGAAACACCATATATTTT.

The genes are TRBV7-2 and TRBJ1-5; 8 bases are shared with TRBD1. V dropped 4 bases and J dropped 1; count of bases not matched to a gene: 9. The CDR3 is 17 residues long. Germline lookup yields CDR1 SGHTA and CDR2 FQGNSA. Here the CDR3 DNA reads TGTGCCAGCAGCTCCGGACAGGGCCGGGGGAGCAATCAGCCCCAGCATTTT. This sequence encodes CASSSGQGRGSNQPQHF.

The chain is built from TRBV29-1 and TRBJ1-1; the D gene is possibly TRBD1 (5 bases). CDR1 is SQVTM, CDR2 ANQGSEA, per germline. The V gene lost 6 bases and the J gene lost 5 bases, with 19 bases spanning the gap. CDR3 size: 14 residues. For the CDR3, the DNA is TGCAGCGTCGGCTGGGCGACCGAGGGGACTGAAGCTTTCTTT. It is translated as CSVGWATEGTEAFF.

With regard to this clone: Germline and junction disagree at one end, which may indicate a read error. The chain has TRBV25-1 and TRBJ2-7, with 8 bases identical to TRBD1. The CDR3 runs to 16 residues. The germline CDR1 and CDR2 sequences are MGHDK and SYGVNS. CDR3 loop: CASSERSGGSGYELYF. The CDR3 DNA follows: TGTGCCAGCAGTGAACGATCAGGGGGCTCTGGCTACGAGCTGTACTTC.

The rearrangement joins TRBV11-3 to TRBJ2-7, with D perhaps TRBD2 (5 bases). The CDR3 is 14 residues long. Germline V gives CDR1 SGHNT, CDR2 YENEEA. V lost 5 bases and J 0 bases, leaving 11 bases between the germline ends. CDR3 sequence reads: CASSPTGDSYEQYF. As DNA, the CDR3 is TGTGCCAGCAGCCCCACCGGGGACTCCTACGAGCAGTACTTC.

The table lists this clone with a count of one. The V call is TRBV5-6, the J call TRBJ2-1; no reliable D call. Between the trimmed V and J ends, which lost 4 bases and 10 bases, there was a span of 15 bases. Germline assignment: CDR1 SGHDT and CDR2 YYEEEE. CDR3 length: 13 amino acids. The CDR3 reads CASSPPEVGEQFF. The CDR3 DNA sequence: TGTGCCAGCAGCCCCCCAGAGGTCGGAGAGCAGTTCTTC.

The CDR3 nucleotides read TGCGCCAGCAGTGATGCCTACGATGGTACTAACTATGGCTACACCTTC. It yields the protein CASSDAYDGTNYGYTF. The chain joins TRBV5-1 to TRBJ1-2; D not certain. V was shortened by 5 bases and J by 0 bases, with 17 bases between the two germline ends. This CDR3 is 16 amino acids long. Germline CDR1 reads SGHRS; CDR2 reads YFSETQ.

On this clone itself: The junction shows a germline mismatch at one end, possibly a read error. This chain links TRBV11-3 with TRBJ2-7; maybe TRBD1 (5 bases). CDR3 length: 12 residues. Germline-derived CDR1 and CDR2 are SGHNT and YENEEA. The CDR3 protein is CASSSGLYEQCF. CDR3 DNA sequence: TGTGCCAGCAGCTCAGGGCTATACGAGCAGTGCTTC. Complete variable domain (other parts from reference TRBV11-3 and TRBJ2-7): EAGVVQSPRYKIIEKKQPVAFWCNPISGHNTLYWYLQNLGQGPELLIRYENEEAVDDSQLPKDRFSAERLKGVDSTLKIQPAELGDSAVYLCASSSGLYEQCFGPGTRLTVT.

The rearrangement links TRBV3-1 (or the pseudogene TRBV3-2) to TRBJ2-7; D not certain. V was trimmed by 5 bases and J by 9 bases, leaving 11 bases between them. The CDR3 covers 11 residues. Germline V gene lookup returns CDR1 LGHDT and CDR2 YNNKEL (reference sequence). As DNA, the CDR3 is TGTGCCAGCAGCACCGGACCCGGGCAGTACTTC. Its translation is CASSTGPGQYF.

V and J are TRBV3-1 (or the pseudogene TRBV3-2) and TRBJ1-6; 8 bases are a match to TRBD1. In germline, CDR1 is LGHDT, CDR2 YNNKEL (reference sequence). Trimming removed 4 bases from V and 7 bases from J; junction bases left unmatched: 12. The CDR3 covers 17 residues. The CDR3 reads CASSRAPGTGANSPLHF. The CDR3 nucleotides read TGTGCCAGCAGCCGAGCCCCGGGGACAGGAGCCAATTCACCCCTCCACTTT.